The T cell receptor beta chain described here comes from a study of technical replicates of blood from a handful of donors. Sequencing was performed with immunoSEQ multiplex PCR; in TCRdb, only in-frame clones are kept and a portion is missing. The top ten clones hold approximately 0.21% of a sample with 95,000 to 100,000 clones, nearly 96% of them seen once. The CDR3 contains 16 residues. The V end was cut by 6 bases, the J end by 2 bases, with 20 bases between. The germline V gene encodes CDR1 SGHNT and CDR2 YYREEE (reference sequence). The sample comprised T cells isolated from PBMCs. The chain joins TRBV5-4 to TRBJ1-2; weak D call: TRBD1 (6 bases). This TCR derives from a human donor in good health. The chain's CDR3 is CASTTEGGRTNYGYTF. CDR3 nucleotides: TGTGCCAGCACCACGGAAGGGGGACGGACCAACTATGGCTACACCTTC. Drawing the rest from reference TRBV5-4 and TRBJ1-2, the complete variable domain is ETGVTQSPTHLIKTRGQQVTLRCSSQSGHNTVSWYQQALGQGPQFIFQYYREEENGRGNFPPRFSGLQFPNYSSELNVNALELDDSALYLCASTTEGGRTNYGYTFGSGTRLTVV.